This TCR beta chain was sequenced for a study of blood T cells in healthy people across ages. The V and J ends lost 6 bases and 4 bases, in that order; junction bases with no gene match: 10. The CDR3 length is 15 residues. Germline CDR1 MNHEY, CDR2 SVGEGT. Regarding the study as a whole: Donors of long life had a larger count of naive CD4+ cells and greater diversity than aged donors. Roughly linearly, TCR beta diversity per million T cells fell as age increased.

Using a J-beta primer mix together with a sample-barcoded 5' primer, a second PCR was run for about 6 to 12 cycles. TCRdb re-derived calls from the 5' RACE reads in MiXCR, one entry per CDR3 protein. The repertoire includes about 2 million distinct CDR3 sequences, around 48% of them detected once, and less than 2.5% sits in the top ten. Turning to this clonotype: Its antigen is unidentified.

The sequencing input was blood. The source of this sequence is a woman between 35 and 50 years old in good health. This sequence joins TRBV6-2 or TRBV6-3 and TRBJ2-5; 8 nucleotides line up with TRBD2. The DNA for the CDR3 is TGTGCCAGCAGGAACCAGGGACTAGAAGTAGAGACCCAGTACTTC. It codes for CASRNQGLEVETQYF.